In its sample, the clone carrying this TCR beta chain was seen once. This specimen belongs to a study of T cell changes during pregnancy in multiple sclerosis. The germline V gene encodes CDR1 SGHVS and CDR2 FNYEAQ. Unmatched junction bases numbered 17, after V lost 5 bases and J lost 2 bases. The CDR3 contains 20 residues. The data were produced by immunoSEQ multiplex PCR, yet TCRdb's version contains in-frame clones alone and is incomplete. The table lists tens of thousands of clones, around 93% of them singletons. Here the sequenced sample was peripheral blood, taken in the second trimester of pregnancy. This sequence originates from a female donor in good health, enrolled as a control in a pregnancy study. This chain joins TRBV7-6 and TRBJ2-1; 11 bases agree with TRBD2. The CDR3 region is CASSTRGLAGGTAPYNEQFF. DNA of the CDR3: TGTGCCAGCAGCACCCGCGGGCTAGCGGGGGGTACCGCCCCCTACAATGAGCAGTTCTTC.